This T cell receptor (beta chain) was identified during a study of blood T cells in healthy people across ages. Study as a whole: About one barcoded beta molecule per two T cells came from capture by template switching.

Alongside a J-beta primer mix, a sample-barcoded 5' primer served in a second PCR lasting about 7 to 11 cycles. TCRdb reprocessed the 5' RACE reads via MiXCR and lists one record per CDR3 protein. The repertoire holds some 1,500,000 distinct CDR3 sequences, with 35% to 45% as singletons. In this sample, this clonotype turned up a few times. Germline lookup yields CDR1 SGHVS and CDR2 FQNEAQ. This CDR3 has 16 residues. Trimming removed 1 base from V and 3 bases from J, with 15 bases in between. The origin of this receptor is a woman between 18 and 29 years old in good health. Sequencing input: blood. The V and J genes are TRBV7-8 and TRBJ2-5, with D maybe TRBD1 (5 bases). The CDR3 DNA reads as TGTGCCAGCAGCTTAGGGTGGGGCTTCGTAAAAGAGACCCAGTACTTC. It specifies CASSLGWGFVKETQYF.